Following are 31 T cell receptor beta chains from one sample sequenced in a study of blood T cell repertoires in COVID-19. The table came from immunoSEQ multiplex PCR; TCRdb's copy has only in-frame clones and leaves some out. This sample yields tens of thousands of clones, of which 80% to 85% are seen a single time; under 2% belongs to the top ten. Sequencing was done on a sample of peripheral blood. These receptors were obtained from a woman in her sixties or seventies with acute or convalescent COVID-19.

This chain links TRBV5-1 with TRBJ1-3, with a possible D match to TRBD1 (6 bases). This CDR3 is built from 14 residues. V dropped 0 bases and J dropped 4 bases, with 8 bases sitting between them. Germline assignment: CDR1 SGHRS and CDR2 YFSETQ. This chain's CDR3 is CASSLGTAGNTIYF. CDR3 bases: TGCGCCAGCAGCTTGGGGACAGCCGGAAACACCATATATTTT.

The CDR3 loop reads CASSRSQSRETQYF. In DNA, the CDR3 is TGTGCCAGCAGTCGGAGCCAATCTCGGGAGACCCAGTACTTC. V usage is TRBV28 and J usage is TRBJ2-5; no definite D call. Trimming left V 5 bases short and J 5 bases short, with 15 bases between. The CDR3 extends over 14 amino acids. Germline loops: CDR1 MDHEN, CDR2 SYDVKM.

J is TRBJ1-2 and V is TRBV28; 7 bases fit TRBD1. CDR3 length equals 15 residues. V shed 3 bases and J 0 bases; nucleotides not matched to a gene: 4. CDR1 and CDR2 from the germline V gene are MDHEN and SYDVKM. The CDR3: CASSFLDRANYGYTF. The CDR3 DNA is TGTGCCAGCAGTTTTCTCGACAGGGCTAACTATGGCTACACCTTC.

The chain carries TRBV6-5 and TRBJ1-1; possible D gene TRBD1, 5 bases. This CDR3 is 15 amino acids long. Germline CDR1 and CDR2: MNHEY and SVGAGI. Trimming pared 5 bases from V and 1 base from J, leaving 14 bases between. The CDR3 DNA reads TGTGCCAGCAGTCCGCCCCCCACAGGGAACACTGAAGCTTTCTTT. Protein product: CASSPPPTGNTEAFF.

This clone has just a few counts. J is TRBJ1-1 and V is TRBV12-3 or TRBV12-4; D not resolved. This CDR3 contains 12 residues. V lost 5 bases, J lost 8 bases, and 12 bases lay in between. CDR3 amino acids: CASSNGEGEAFF. The CDR3 coding sequence is TGTGCCAGCAGTAACGGAGAGGGAGAAGCTTTCTTT.

The chain has TRBV19 and TRBJ1-1; no clear D gene. The V and J ends lost 1 base and 1 base respectively, with 7 bases between them. Germline V gene lookup returns CDR1 LNHDA and CDR2 SQIVND (reference sequence). This CDR3 region has 14 residues. CDR3 sequence: CASSIARGNTEAFF. The CDR3 DNA is TGTGCCAGTAGTATAGCACGGGGGAACACTGAAGCTTTCTTT.

This sequence joins TRBV24-1 and TRBJ2-5; 10 bases agree with TRBD2. Unmatched junction bases numbered 1, after V lost 4 bases and J lost 0 bases. This CDR3 is 15 amino acids long. Germline CDR1 KGHDR, CDR2 SFDVKD. The DNA for the CDR3 is TGTGCCACCAGTGACACTAGCGGGGACCAAGAGACCCAGTACTTC. Amino acid sequence: CATSDTSGDQETQYF.

The V and J genes are TRBV5-1 and TRBJ2-2; D is possibly TRBD2 (5 bases). This CDR3 is 16 amino acids long. Trimming removed 2 bases at V and 1 base at J, with 12 bases between. The germline V gene encodes CDR1 SGHRS and CDR2 YFSETQ. CDR3 nucleotides: TGCGCCAGCAGCTTAGGGAGTCCCCAGAACACCGGGGAGCTGTTTTTT. This sequence encodes CASSLGSPQNTGELFF. Looking up the rest from reference TRBV5-1 and TRBJ2-2 gives the full variable domain: KAGVTQTPRYLIKTRGQQVTLSCSPISGHRSVSWYQQTPGQGLQFLFEYFSETQRNKGNFPGRFSGRQFSNSRSEMNVSTLELGDSALYLCASSLGSPQNTGELFFGEGSRLTVL.

The chain is built from TRBV10-2 and TRBJ2-7, with D hard to call. Germline assignment: CDR1 WSHSY and CDR2 SAAADI. V lost 3 bases, J lost 4 bases, and 13 bases lay in between. This CDR3 is built from 14 residues. The CDR3 DNA reads as TGCGCCAGCAGTGATTTCAAAACCACTTACGAGCAGTACTTC. Translating it yields CASSDFKTTYEQYF.

The chain is built from TRBV2 and TRBJ2-1; 10 positions match TRBD2. CDR3 length equals 15 residues. Germline V gives CDR1 SNHLY, CDR2 FYNNEI. The V segment lost 7 bases and the J segment 9 bases; nucleotides outside the gene matches: 12. The CDR3 DNA follows: TGTGCCAGCACGTGGAAGCGGGAGGGCCGGGTTGAGCAGTTCTTC. Encoded protein: CASTWKREGRVEQFF.

V usage is TRBV9 and J usage is TRBJ2-3; D is unresolved. CDR1 is SGDLS and CDR2 is YYNGEE in the germline V gene. The CDR3 has 14 amino acids. V was clipped by 0 bases and J by 2 bases, with 7 bases between them. CDR3 sequence: CASSVGFYTDTQYF. The CDR3 DNA reads TGTGCCAGCAGCGTAGGTTTTTACACAGATACGCAGTATTTT.

V and J are TRBV18 and TRBJ2-3, with 9 bases lining up with TRBD1. The junction had 5 bases not matched to a gene; V was cut back by 3 bases and J by 4 bases. Germline CDR1 KGHSH, CDR2 LQKENI. The CDR3 totals 15 residues. CDR3 in amino acids: CASSPEDRGSDTQYF. The DNA for the CDR3 is TGTGCCAGCTCACCGGAGGACAGGGGTTCAGATACGCAGTATTTT.

The genes are TRBV19 and TRBJ1-1; the D is unclear. Germline CDR1 and CDR2: LNHDA and SQIVND (reference sequence). The CDR3 extends over 15 amino acids. Trimming stripped 3 bases from V and 1 base from J, with 12 bases between. The CDR3 here is CASSITGAGNTEAFF. For the CDR3, the DNA is TGTGCCAGTAGTATTACGGGAGCGGGGAACACTGAAGCTTTCTTT.

The chain recombines TRBV6-5 with TRBJ1-3; no reliable D call. The length of the CDR3 is 15 residues. V lost 5 bases, J lost 0 bases, and 11 bases lay in between. CDR1 MNHEY and CDR2 SVGAGI come from the germline V gene. This CDR3 is CASSLTGNSGNTIYF. CDR3 DNA: TGTGCCAGCAGTCTGACGGGGAACTCTGGAAACACCATATATTTT.

This clone has just a few counts. This chain links TRBV7-9 with TRBJ1-1; weak D call: TRBD1 (6 bases). This CDR3 contains 15 residues. In germline, CDR1 is SEHNR, CDR2 FQNEAQ (reference sequence). Trimming shortened V by 5 bases and J by 0 bases, and 13 bases separated the two germline ends. The CDR3 DNA reads as TGTGCCAGCAGCCGATGGGACACAGTGAACACTGAAGCTTTCTTT. It translates to CASSRWDTVNTEAFF.

The rearrangement joins TRBV30 to TRBJ1-2; no clear D gene. V was shortened by 0 bases and J by 2 bases, with 7 bases between the two germline ends. This CDR3 spans 13 amino acids. Per germline, CDR1 GTSNPN and CDR2 SVGIG (reference sequence). This CDR3 is CAWSVQSNYGYTF. As DNA, the CDR3 is TGTGCCTGGAGTGTACAGTCCAACTATGGCTACACCTTC.

This clone occurred a few times. V is TRBV7-3 and J is TRBJ2-3, with unresolved D. Germline V CDR1 and CDR2: SGHTA, FQGTGA. This CDR3 contains 13 residues. V was clipped by 5 bases and J by 14 bases, with 20 bases between them. The CDR3 is CASSPAPLALWYF. In DNA, the CDR3 is TGTGCCAGCAGCCCCGCCCCCCTGGCTCTGTGGTATTTT.

The chain employs TRBV7-2 and TRBJ1-1, with 7 nucleotides matching TRBD1. The CDR3 length is 15 residues. V shed 2 bases, J shed 6 bases, and the junction held 9 bases outside the gene matches. In germline, CDR1 is SGHTA, CDR2 FQGNSA. CDR3 sequence: CASSLNPPGGAEAFF. CDR3 bases: TGTGCCAGCAGCTTAAACCCCCCAGGGGGTGCTGAAGCTTTCTTT.

The count of this clone is one. V is TRBV19 and J is TRBJ2-2; D not certain. Trimming stripped 3 bases from V and 6 bases from J, with 17 bases between. The CDR3 has 16 residues. Per germline, CDR1 LNHDA and CDR2 SQIVND (reference sequence). CDR3 sequence reads: CASSISGVEVAGELFF. In nucleotides, the CDR3 is TGTGCCAGTAGTATCTCCGGAGTTGAAGTGGCCGGGGAGCTGTTTTTT.

The V gene is TRBV19, the J gene TRBJ2-3, with TRBD2 matching 12 bases. V was pared by 5 bases and J by 4 bases, with 4 bases of the junction left unmatched. This CDR3 is 15 amino acids long. Germline CDR1 is LNHDA and CDR2 is SQIVND (reference sequence). This CDR3 is CASSPRLAGADTQYF. The CDR3 DNA follows: TGTGCCAGTAGTCCGCGACTAGCGGGAGCAGATACGCAGTATTTT.

The chain links TRBV29-1 to TRBJ2-4, with 7 bases fitting TRBD2. Germline V gives CDR1 SQVTM, CDR2 ANQGSEA. J lost 1 base, V lost 7 bases, and 4 bases had no gene match. The CDR3 is made up of 13 amino acids. CDR3 bases: TGCAGCGCCCGACTAGCTGCCAAAAACATTCAGTACTTC. Protein: CSARLAAKNIQYF.

This clone appeared a single time. The chain recombines TRBV19 with TRBJ2-5; a possible D gene is TRBD2 (7 bases). There are 14 residues in the CDR3. The V gene's germline CDR1 is LNHDA and CDR2 SQIVND (reference sequence). The V end lost 2 bases, the J end lost 5 bases, and 12 bases lay between the germline ends. CDR3 in amino acids: CASSIRRGGETQYF. CDR3 sequence (DNA): TGTGCCAGTAGTATACGCAGGGGAGGGGAGACCCAGTACTTC.

The rearrangement joins TRBV7-9 to TRBJ2-1; D may be TRBD1 (5 bases). There are 14 residues in the CDR3. Deletions cut 2 bases from V and 0 bases from J, with 5 bases between. Germline lookup yields CDR1 SEHNR and CDR2 FQNEAQ (reference sequence). The CDR3 region has the DNA TGTGCCAGCAGCTTAACAGGCTCCTACAATGAGCAGTTCTTC. Its translation is CASSLTGSYNEQFF. Full variable domain (outside the CDR3, taken from reference TRBV7-9 and TRBJ2-1): DTGVSQNPRHKITKRGQNVTFRCDPISEHNRLYWYRQTLGQGPEFLTYFQNEAQLEKSRLLSDRFSAERPKGSFSTLEIQRTEQGDSAMYLCASSLTGSYNEQFFGPGTRLTVL.

This clone was found once. The V gene is TRBV10-2, the J gene TRBJ2-1; TRBD2 matches 8 bases. CDR3 length: 13 residues. Germline V gives CDR1 WSHSY, CDR2 SAAADI. The junction had 9 bases not matched to a gene; V was cut back by 7 bases and J by 10 bases. The CDR3 coding sequence is TGCGCCAGCAAACTAGCGGCAGCGGGAGAGCAGTTCTTC. This sequence encodes CASKLAAAGEQFF.

The CDR3 sequence is CASSFRLWGGGSYNSPLHF. The DNA for the CDR3 is TGTGCCAGCAGTTTCCGTCTTTGGGGGGGAGGCTCCTATAATTCACCCCTCCACTTT. The rearrangement links TRBV27 to TRBJ1-6; a weak D match, TRBD1 (5 bases). Germline V gives CDR1 MNHEY, CDR2 SMNVEV (reference sequence). The length of the CDR3 is 19 residues. Trimming stripped 3 bases from V and 0 bases from J, with 18 bases between.

The chain joins TRBV18 to TRBJ2-2; 9 bases map to TRBD2. This CDR3 contains 18 residues. Germline V gives CDR1 KGHSH, CDR2 LQKENI. Germline trimming cut 3 bases from V and 0 bases from J; bases unmatched to any gene: 8. In DNA form, the CDR3 reads TGTGCCAGCTCACCTACAATTAGCGGGGGCCCGAACACCGGGGAGCTGTTTTTT. Protein sequence: CASSPTISGGPNTGELFF.

The chain links TRBV3-1 (or the pseudogene TRBV3-2) to TRBJ1-2; tentative D call: TRBD1 (6 bases). The CDR3 loop spans 15 amino acids. Trimming removed 0 bases at V and 8 bases at J, with 16 bases between. Germline loops: CDR1 LGHDT, CDR2 YNNKEL (reference sequence). The CDR3 spells CASSQDNQGRGGYTF. CDR3 in DNA: TGTGCCAGCAGCCAAGATAACCAGGGGCGCGGCGGCTACACCTTC.

V and J are TRBV9 and TRBJ2-5; 9 bases align to TRBD1. The CDR3 loop spans 15 amino acids. Germline assignment: CDR1 SGDLS and CDR2 YYNGEE. The junction had 9 bases not matched to a gene; V was cut back by 5 bases and J by 4 bases. The CDR3 region has the DNA TGTGCCAGCAGTGCCGGACAGGGGAGGGTAGAGACCCAGTACTTC. Amino acids: CASSAGQGRVETQYF.

The chain uses TRBV27 and TRBJ2-1; 8 bases fit TRBD1. Germline V lookup: CDR1 MNHEY, CDR2 SMNVEV (reference sequence). The J segment lost 10 bases and the V segment lost 7 bases, leaving 15 bases of the junction unmatched. CDR3 length: 15 amino acids. As DNA, the CDR3 is TGTGCCAGCACCTCCCAGGTGGCAGGGGGCGGGGAGCAGTTCTTC. It specifies CASTSQVAGGGEQFF.

V is TRBV6-5 and J is TRBJ1-5; D call uncertain. Germline assignment: CDR1 MNHEY and CDR2 SVGAGI. The CDR3 runs 13 residues. V shed 4 bases and J shed 3 bases, with 7 bases lying between them. The CDR3 DNA is TGTGCCAGCAGTTTGAGGTTCAATCAGCCCCAGCATTTT. Translating it yields CASSLRFNQPQHF.

This clone is termed medium-sized. The rearrangement uses TRBV3-1 (or the pseudogene TRBV3-2) and TRBJ2-2, with TRBD2 matching 9 bases. CDR1 LGHDT and CDR2 YNNKEL come from the germline V gene (reference sequence). The CDR3 runs 15 residues. The V gene end was trimmed by 4 bases and the J gene end by 4 bases; junction bases not matched to a gene: 4. As DNA, the CDR3 is TGTGCCAGCAGCCTTTCTAGCGGGACCACCGGGGAGCTGTTTTTT. Translation gives CASSLSSGTTGELFF.